This T cell receptor beta chain emerged from a study of cytomegalovirus exposure and HLA in healthy donors. In the PCR, 60 Vbeta and 13 Jbeta primers were used. The data were produced by immunoSEQ multiplex PCR, yet TCRdb's version contains in-frame clones alone and is incomplete. The data show tens of thousands of clones, and the top ten clones hold under 6%. After removal of 0 bases from V and 2 bases from J, the junction contained 3 bases not matched to a gene. The CDR3 is made up of 16 amino acids. Per the germline V gene, CDR1 is GTSNPN and CDR2 is SVGIG (reference sequence). As for this clone: As yet, its antigen is unknown.

Study conclusions and caveats: CMV serostatus alone was available as immune exposure information. A later analysis found that most CMV-associated TCR beta chains appeared HLA-restricted.

The specimen was PBMCs. The rearrangement uses TRBV30 and TRBJ2-3, with 12 bases fitting TRBD2. The TCR comes from a woman in her 40s in good health and CMV-seropositive. The CDR3 spells CAWSVGLAGFTDTQYF. The CDR3 coding sequence is TGTGCCTGGAGTGTAGGACTAGCGGGGTTCACAGATACGCAGTATTTT.